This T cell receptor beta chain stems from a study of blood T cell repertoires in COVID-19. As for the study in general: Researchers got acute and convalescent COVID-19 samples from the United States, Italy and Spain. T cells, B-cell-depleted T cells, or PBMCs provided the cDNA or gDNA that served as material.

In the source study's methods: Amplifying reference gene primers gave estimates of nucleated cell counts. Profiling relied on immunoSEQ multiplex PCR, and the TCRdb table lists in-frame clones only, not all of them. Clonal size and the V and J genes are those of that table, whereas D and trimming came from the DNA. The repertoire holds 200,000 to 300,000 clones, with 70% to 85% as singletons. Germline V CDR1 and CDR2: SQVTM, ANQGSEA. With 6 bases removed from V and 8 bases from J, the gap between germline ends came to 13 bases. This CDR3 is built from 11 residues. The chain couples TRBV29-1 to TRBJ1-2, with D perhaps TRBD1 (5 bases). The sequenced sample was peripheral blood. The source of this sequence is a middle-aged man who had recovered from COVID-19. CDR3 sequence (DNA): TGCAGCGTGGAGGGGACGGCAGGCTACACCTTC. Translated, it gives CSVEGTAGYTF.